The subject of this entry is one T cell receptor beta chain. Its antigen is not identified. The entry originates in a study of OX40 agonist ivuxolimab in advanced cancers. The method was immunoSEQ multiplex PCR; TCRdb's version includes in-frame clones alone and lacks a portion of them. Of nearly 90,000 clones listed, 85% to 90% were seen once; the top ten hold 1.5% to 2%. The CDR3 totals 18 residues. From germline, CDR1 is LNHDA and CDR2 SQIVND (reference sequence). V lost 7 bases, J lost 8 bases, and 25 bases stayed unmatched. General study points: Within 6 weeks, CD4+ and CD8+ blood T cells expanded clonally at 0.1 to 3.0 mg/kg.

The receptor was derived from an adult with an advanced solid tumor such as melanoma, head and neck, liver or kidney cancer. The sample in question was CD4+ or CD8+ T cells sorted from blood, obtained in a trial of the OX40 agonist ivuxolimab. The rearrangement joins TRBV19 to TRBJ2-7; 8 bases are shared with TRBD2. CDR3 loop: CASTTPGLGPTGEEQQYF. CDR3 DNA: TGTGCCAGTACCACTCCGGGACTAGGCCCTACGGGGGAAGAGCAGCAGTACTTC. Complete variable domain (other parts from reference TRBV19 and TRBJ2-7): DGGITQSPKYLFRKEGQNVTLSCEQNLNHDAMYWYRQDPGQGLRLIYYSQIVNDFQKGDIAEGYSVSREKKESFPLTVTSAQKNPTAFYLCASTTPGLGPTGEEQQYFGPGTRLTVT.